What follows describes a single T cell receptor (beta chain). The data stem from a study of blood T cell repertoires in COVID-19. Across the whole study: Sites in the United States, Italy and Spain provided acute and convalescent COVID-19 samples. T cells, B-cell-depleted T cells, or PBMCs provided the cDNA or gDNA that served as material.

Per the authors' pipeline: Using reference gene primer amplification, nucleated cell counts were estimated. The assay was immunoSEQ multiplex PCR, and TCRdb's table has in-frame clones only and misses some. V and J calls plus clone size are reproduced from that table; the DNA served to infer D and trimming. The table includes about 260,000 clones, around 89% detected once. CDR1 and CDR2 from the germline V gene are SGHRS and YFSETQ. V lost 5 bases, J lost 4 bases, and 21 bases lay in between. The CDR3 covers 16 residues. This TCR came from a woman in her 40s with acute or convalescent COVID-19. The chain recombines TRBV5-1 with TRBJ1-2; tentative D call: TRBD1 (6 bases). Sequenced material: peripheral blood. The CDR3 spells CASSPPRDNISYGYTF. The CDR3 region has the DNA TGCGCCAGCAGTCCCCCCCGGGACAACATCAGCTATGGCTACACCTTC. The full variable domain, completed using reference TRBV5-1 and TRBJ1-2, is KAGVTQTPRYLIKTRGQQVTLSCSPISGHRSVSWYQQTPGQGLQFLFEYFSETQRNKGNFPGRFSGRQFSNSRSEMNVSTLELGDSALYLCASSPPRDNISYGYTFGSGTRLTVV.